This TCR beta chain was profiled in a study of blood T cell repertoires in COVID-19 (dated by TCRdb to 2020 to 2022). With regard to the full study: Samples covering the acute and convalescent phases of COVID-19 were provided by collaborators in the United States, Italy and Spain. The repertoires were released in a freely available public database meant as a resource for research on the immune response to SARS-CoV-2. The prospective study material was composed of cDNA or gDNA derived from T cells, B-cell-depleted T cells, or PBMCs. The samples were drawn from two sources: the first 160 participants of the ongoing ImmuneRACE study, and fewer than 1,500 subjects contributed by 6 global collaborators. Sample metadata almost always included a de-identified subject ID, COVID-19 status, age in years and sex. Where HLA class I and class II types were available, the types were taken from metadata supplied by the sample provider, not from assay-based typing. Subjects who had been exposed to COVID-19, were actively infected with it, or had recovered from it provided the deeply sampled blood TCRbeta repertoires that made up the dataset. The investigation overall reported the following: The amount of clinical and demographic metadata varied by source and participant and was provided uncurated.

TCRbeta CDR3 regions were amplified from genomic DNA using the immunoSEQ Assay, a bias-controlled multiplex PCR. On the authors' methods: Nucleated cell counts per sample were estimated from amplification of reference gene primers within the assay. To quantify the absolute abundance of each unique TCRbeta CDR3 rearrangement, sequence reads were collapsed and filtered. For each sample, productive Simpson clonality was calculated by taking the square root of Simpson's diversity index across productive rearrangements. TCRdb stores this immuneACCESS table with in-frame sequences only. Part of the clones is absent; in the studies checked, under half of the shortfall reflects unresolved V genes, and no reason is known for the rest. V and J calls and clone size come straight from that table; D and trimming were deduced from the DNA. Within this sample are roughly 160,000 clones, with more than 75% of them counted one time only. Over 7% of the sample rests with the top ten.

Enrolling through a virtual design, the prospective study's participants ranged in age from roughly 18 to 100 years and lived across around 25 United States geographic areas. Cohort assignment in the prospective study relied on participant-reported clinical history from a screening survey and a study questionnaire. Recovered participants in ImmuneRACE Cohort 3 were defined as having two consecutive negative NP/OP PCR tests, clearance from a healthcare professional, or resolution of symptoms. In the prospective study, whole blood, serum and a nasopharyngeal or oropharyngeal swab were collected from each participant by mobile phlebotomists. Prospective study participants could optionally give additional blood draws and questionnaires over an approximately two-month period. Before DNA extraction, prospective study blood samples were shipped either frozen or at room temperature. This clone was recorded only once. Its antigen remains unidentified. No base quality values were provided; no much bigger clone lies one nucleotide off.

From the cysteine up to the phenylalanine, the CDR3 has a length of 16 residues. The only DNA kept is the CDR3, 48 bases in frame from the first base. Trimming leaves V shorter by 3 bases and J shorter by 5 bases, with the junction holding 13 bases beyond the gene matches. Sequences DFQATT (CDR1) and SNEGSKA (CDR2) are obtained from the germline V gene (reference sequence). The sample comprised PBMCs or T cells enriched from blood (not recorded which). The chain joins TRBV20-1 to TRBJ1-1; a stretch of 9 junction bases matches TRBD1. The receptor was derived from a woman between 50 and 59 years old who had recovered from COVID-19. The DNA sequence follows: TGCAGTGCTAGTAAACAGGGGGCTCGTTTTATGACTGAAGCTTTCTTT. The translation is CSASKQGARFMTEAFF.